The entry that follows covers one TCR beta chain sequence. In its sample, this clone was seen a few times. The antigen this receptor binds is unknown. Base quality data are lacking; no much larger clone is found one base away. Whole blood was collected in K2EDTA tubes by collaborating institutions according to the institutions' own protocols. Collaborator samples were shipped for TCRbeta analysis as frozen whole blood, isolated PBMCs, or DNA extracted from either sample type. These data belong to a study of blood T cell repertoires in COVID-19 (dated by TCRdb to 2020 to 2021). At the level of the whole study: Samples covering the acute and convalescent phases of COVID-19 were provided by collaborators in the United States, Italy and Spain. The prospective study material was composed of cDNA or gDNA derived from T cells, B-cell-depleted T cells, or PBMCs. The dataset comprised deeply sampled blood TCRbeta repertoires from subjects exposed to, actively infected with, or recovered from COVID-19. The repertoires were released in a freely available public database intended as a resource for research on the immune response to SARS-CoV-2. The samples were drawn from two sources: the first 160 participants of the ongoing ImmuneRACE study, and over 950 subjects contributed by 6 global collaborators. Nearly every sample came with metadata listing a de-identified subject ID, COVID-19 status, age in years and sex. Where available, HLA class I and class II types were taken from metadata supplied by the sample provider and were not determined by assay-based typing. Study-wide findings and limitations: The amount of clinical and demographic metadata varied by source and participant and was provided uncurated.

The germline V gene (reference sequence) sets CDR1 to LNHDA and CDR2 to SQIVND. V drops 7 bases and J drops 2 bases, leaving 11 bases in between. From the cysteine up to the phenylalanine, the CDR3 has a length of 13 residues. CDR3 DNA is the only sequence kept; it has 39 bases, read in frame from the first base. TCRbeta CDR3 regions were amplified from genomic DNA using the immunoSEQ Assay, a bias-controlled multiplex PCR. The paper's processing steps were these. The number of nucleated cells in each sample was estimated by amplification of reference gene primers within the assay. To quantify the absolute abundance of each unique TCRbeta CDR3 rearrangement, sequence reads were collapsed and filtered. For each sample, productive Simpson clonality was calculated by taking the square root of Simpson's diversity index across productive rearrangements. This immuneACCESS table, as held by TCRdb, lists in-frame sequences with V and J called but not all clones. Of the missing ones, under half trace to an unresolved V gene in checked studies; the others have no known cause. Clonal size and the V and J genes are those of that table, whereas D and trimming came from the DNA. The sample table lists about 120,000 clones, around 86% of them with a count of one. The ten largest clones represent roughly 29% of the sample.

Sequencing input: peripheral blood. This TCR was recovered from a woman aged 70 to 79 with acute or convalescent COVID-19. The V and J genes are TRBV19 and TRBJ1-1, with a tentative D gene TRBD1 over 5 matching bases. At the DNA level, the sequence is TGTGCCAGTAACCCAGGACACAACACTGAAGCTTTCTTT. It encodes CASNPGHNTEAFF.